The rows below give T cell receptor beta chains drawn from one sample of a study of CD8 T cells in ankylosing spondylitis. TCRdb independently ran MiXCR on the 5' RACE reads; one entry per CDR3 protein. The sample has about 700,000 distinct CDR3 sequences; 19% are singletons. The sample consisted of blood, either unsorted or a sorted T cell fraction (not recorded which). The receptors derive from a male donor with ankylosing spondylitis. CDR3s include the opening cysteine and the closing phenylalanine or tryptophan. The D gene is left open where the match is weak. The size of a clone is reported for some rows only, either as once, few or many, or as a class for expanded clones.

DNA,CDR3,size,J,V,D
TGTGCCAGCAGCCACCGGACTAGCGGCCTCTACGAGCAGTACTTC,CASSHRTSGLYEQYF,few,TRBJ2-7,TRBV14,TRBD2
TGTGCCAGCAAAAAGGGGGGGGCATACAATGAGCAGTTCTTC,CASKKGGAYNEQFF,many,TRBJ2-1,TRBV7-8,NA
TGCAGCGTTGATGTGGGACAGCCCCTGAACACTGAAGCTTTCTTT,CSVDVGQPLNTEAFF,many,TRBJ1-1,TRBV29-1,TRBD1
TGCGCCAGCAGCCATTGGGATAGCACAGATACGCAGTATTTT,CASSHWDSTDTQYF,few,TRBJ2-3,TRBV4-1,NA
TGTGCCATCAGTGAGTCAACGAACGTGGAGACCCAGTACTTC,CAISESTNVETQYF,NA,TRBJ2-5,TRBV10-3,NA
TGCAGTGCTAGAGATCAGACCGCTACCGGATACAATGAGCAGTTCTTC,CSARDQTATGYNEQFF,NA,TRBJ2-1,TRBV20-1,NA
TGTGCCAGCAGTGAACCTCCAGGGCGAGGACCGGGTACGCAGTATTTT,CASSEPPGRGPGTQYF,NA,TRBJ2-3,TRBV2,NA
TGTGCCTGGAGTGGAATGACTAGCGGGGGCAATGAGCAGTTCTTC,CAWSGMTSGGNEQFF,NA,TRBJ2-1,TRBV30,TRBD2
TGTGCCAGCAGTTTCCGCCCGGGACAGGGAAAGTCAGGGCCCTACGAGCAGTACTTC,CASSFRPGQGKSGPYEQYF,NA,TRBJ2-7,TRBV28,TRBD1
TGTGCCAGCAGCTTAGGATTCGGGGGACAAGGGGGGAGGACGCAGTATTTT,CASSLGFGGQGGRTQYF,NA,TRBJ2-3,TRBV7-2,NA
TGTGCCAGCAGCCCACTAGCGCGCCAACGGGGGGGTAGCACAGATACGCAGTATTTT,CASSPLARQRGGSTDTQYF,many,TRBJ2-3,TRBV11-2,TRBD2
TGCAGCGTTGAAGAGGGACAGGGCTCCGCCGAGCAGTACTTC,CSVEEGQGSAEQYF,many,TRBJ2-7,TRBV29-1,TRBD1
TGTGCCAGCAGCACCGCGGGACAGGGGGAGTATGGGGCCAACGTCCTGACTTTC,CASSTAGQGEYGANVLTF,few,TRBJ2-6,TRBV6-1,TRBD1
TGCGCCAGCAGCCCAACGACTAGCGGGGAGGGAGAGACCCAGTACTTC,CASSPTTSGEGETQYF,NA,TRBJ2-5,TRBV5-1,TRBD2
TGTGCCAGCAGCCCCCTTGGCAGGGCCGACTATGGCTACACCTTC,CASSPLGRADYGYTF,NA,TRBJ1-2,TRBV27,NA
TGTGCCAGCAGTGAATGGAGCGGGGAGCTGTTTTTT,CASSEWSGELFF,many,TRBJ2-2,TRBV25-1,NA
TGTGCCAGCAGTCCGGCCTCCGGGGACACCGGGGAGCTGTTTTTT,CASSPASGDTGELFF,many,TRBJ2-2,TRBV12-3/TRBV12-4,NA
TGTGCCAGCAGCGTAACCCCATTGACAGATACGCAGTATTTT,CASSVTPLTDTQYF,NA,TRBJ2-3,TRBV9,NA
TGTGCCAGCAGCCGTGTCAGAGGCACAGATACGCAGTATTTT,CASSRVRGTDTQYF,few,TRBJ2-3,TRBV12-3/TRBV12-4,NA
TGTGCCAGCAGTGACCCGGGGACTAGCGCCCTTGATGAGCAGTACTTC,CASSDPGTSALDEQYF,few,TRBJ2-7,TRBV25-1,TRBD2
TGCGCCAGCAGCCAAGAGCCCCATTACGAGCAGTACTTC,CASSQEPHYEQYF,NA,TRBJ2-7,TRBV4-1,NA
TGTGCCTGGAGGTTCACAGGGGTTAGCTACGAGCAGTACTTC,CAWRFTGVSYEQYF,many,TRBJ2-7,TRBV30,TRBD1
TGCAGCGGACTCCAGGAGAACTATGGCTACACCTTC,CSGLQENYGYTF,few,TRBJ1-2,TRBV29-1,NA
TGTGCCAGCAGTTATTTAGGATTCCGGAACGGTCGAGGCACTGAAGCTTTCTTT,CASSYLGFRNGRGTEAFF,NA,TRBJ1-1,TRBV6-5,NA
TGTGCCAGCAGTTACGAGCGGGAGATTTGGACAGATACGCAGTATTTT,CASSYEREIWTDTQYF,NA,TRBJ2-3,TRBV6-2/TRBV6-3,TRBD2
TGTGCCAGCGGACAGGAAGATACGCAGTATTTT,CASGQEDTQYF,few,TRBJ2-3,TRBV7-9,TRBD1
TGCGCCAGCAGCTTACGACCGGGACAGGACCCGCCCAATGAGCAGTTCTTC,CASSLRPGQDPPNEQFF,few,TRBJ2-1,TRBV5-1,TRBD1
TGTGCCAGCAGCTTAGGGGGGGCGGCATCCTACAATGAGCAGTTCTTC,CASSLGGAASYNEQFF,NA,TRBJ2-1,TRBV7-2,NA
TGTGCCAGCAGCTTGGGTTCACAGCCGAACACCGGGGAGCTGTTTTTT,CASSLGSQPNTGELFF,NA,TRBJ2-2,TRBV7-9,NA
TGCAGCGTTGAATTGTCTGGGTACAGGGAAGACACCGGGGAGCTGTTTTTT,CSVELSGYREDTGELFF,NA,TRBJ2-2,TRBV29-1,NA
TGCGCCAGCAGCTTGGAACAGGGGGCATTCTTGGACACCATATATTTT,CASSLEQGAFLDTIYF,NA,TRBJ1-3,TRBV5-1,TRBD1
TGTGCCAGCACCACGACAGGGGGCCCCTACGAGCAGTACTTC,CASTTTGGPYEQYF,NA,TRBJ2-7,TRBV11-2,TRBD1
TGTGCCAGCTCACGAAACTCCGGGACGAACACCGGGGAGCTGTTTTTT,CASSRNSGTNTGELFF,NA,TRBJ2-2,TRBV18,NA
TGTGCCAGCAGCGGGACAGGGTATAGCAATCAGCCCCAGCATTTT,CASSGTGYSNQPQHF,few,TRBJ1-5,TRBV9,TRBD1
TGTGCCAGCAGCTTACCCACTAGCGGGGGGCTCACCGGGGAGCTGTTTTTT,CASSLPTSGGLTGELFF,NA,TRBJ2-2,TRBV7-9,TRBD2
TGTGCCAGCAGTTTGCCCAGGGGGAGTTTTGGGGAGACCCAGTACTTC,CASSLPRGSFGETQYF,NA,TRBJ2-5,TRBV28,TRBD1
TGCAGCGCCGCGGGTGGGAGTGGCGGCTACACCTTC,CSAAGGSGGYTF,NA,TRBJ1-2,TRBV29-1,NA
TGTGCCAGCAGCTTTTGGGAAGGGGGCACTGAAGCTTTCTTT,CASSFWEGGTEAFF,NA,TRBJ1-1,TRBV7-9,NA
TGCAGTGCTAGAGTTGGACAGGGGGTTCTTAAGTTTTACGAGCAGTACTTC,CSARVGQGVLKFYEQYF,few,TRBJ2-7,TRBV20-1,TRBD1
TGCAGTGCTAGAGATTTTTTAGGTCCGGGGGAGCAGTTCTTC,CSARDFLGPGEQFF,NA,TRBJ2-1,TRBV20-1,NA
TGTGCCAGCAGGCGAACAGGCACAGATACGCAGTATTTT,CASRRTGTDTQYF,few,TRBJ2-3,TRBV7-8,NA
TGTGCCAGTGTGACTAGCGGGAGAACAGATACGCAGTATTTT,CASVTSGRTDTQYF,few,TRBJ2-3,TRBV6-2/TRBV6-3,TRBD2
TGTGCCAGCAGCTCCGGTAGCCCCGTTTACAATGAGCAGTTCTTC,CASSSGSPVYNEQFF,NA,TRBJ2-1,TRBV7-6,NA
TGTGCCATCAGTGACTACGCAGGGGTAAGCTACGAGCAGTACTTC,CAISDYAGVSYEQYF,NA,TRBJ2-7,TRBV10-3,NA
TGCAGTGCTCCAAAGCCGCTAGCGGGGTACTACGAGCAGTACTTC,CSAPKPLAGYYEQYF,once,TRBJ2-7,TRBV20-1,TRBD2
TGCAGTGCTAGCAAGGCAGTGGGCGATGGCTACACCTTC,CSASKAVGDGYTF,NA,TRBJ1-2,TRBV20-1,NA